This T cell receptor beta chain is from a study of persistence of HIV-infected CD4 T cells. To note about this clone: The antigen remains undetermined.

J gave up 4 bases and V 8 bases, and 6 bases lay outside the gene matches. The CDR3 is 14 residues long. CDR1 MNHNS and CDR2 SASEGT come from the germline V gene. Cells were stimulated nonspecifically with anti-CD3/anti-CD28 magnetic beads. Responding CD4+ T cells were sorted by upregulation of both CD40 ligand and CD69. The immunoSEQ assay was version 4, run in survey mode. TCRdb keeps only in-frame clones here, not all; method: immunoSEQ multiplex PCR. Of roughly 43,000 clones in the sample, about 89% were seen once. The sequences come from CD4+ T cells sorted from PBMCs after approximately 19-hour stimulation, collected from a patient who received antiretroviral therapy. The chain uses TRBV6-1 and TRBJ2-2, with 8 bases that match TRBD1. This clonotype originated in an adult man with HIV who was CMV-seropositive. The CDR3 spells CASQDRVGTGELFF. DNA for the CDR3: TGTGCCAGCCAGGACAGGGTGGGCACCGGGGAGCTGTTTTTT.